This T cell receptor beta chain appears in the sequencing data of a study of control samples from healthy donors and cancer patients. The repertoire was sequenced with immunoSEQ multiplex PCR; TCRdb's copy has only in-frame clones and lacks some. The data contain 95,000 to 110,000 clones, approximately 90% of them seen just once; the ten biggest clones take up 15% to 20%. This clone was observed once. J was trimmed by 5 bases and V by 6 bases; bases with no gene match: 10. This CDR3 spans 15 amino acids. CDR1 is SEHNR and CDR2 is FQNEAQ in the germline V gene (reference sequence). Sequenced material: PBMCs. The chain uses TRBV7-9 and TRBJ1-5, with TRBD1 matching over 7 bases. The source is a man in his fifties or sixties with lung cancer. The CDR3 sequence is CASSPGQVFDQPQHF. CDR3 nucleotide sequence: TGTGCCAGCAGTCCTGGACAGGTTTTTGATCAGCCCCAGCATTTT.